The subject of this entry is one T cell receptor beta chain. These data belong to a study of CD8 T cells in Susac syndrome. With random hexamers, reverse transcription was performed on 0.5 to 1 ug of RNA. The amplification used immunoSEQ multiplex PCR on TCR beta CDR3; it spanned 54 Vbeta and 13 Jbeta. MiXCR, applied by TCRdb to the immunoSEQ multiplex PCR reads, yields one record per CDR3 protein. Of 120,000 or so distinct CDR3 sequences listed, around 94% are singletons. Sequencing of TCR beta drew on CD8+ and CD4+ T cells from blood. Negative isolation was used for CD8+ and CD4+ T cells and FACS enrichment for TEMRA cells. Germline CDR1 reads GTSNPN; CDR2 reads SVGIG (reference sequence). The CDR3 is made up of 13 amino acids. V dropped 3 bases and J dropped 2 bases, with 11 bases sitting between them.

This TCR derives from a human donor in good health. The sequenced material came from CD4+ T cells from PBMCs. V is TRBV30 and J is TRBJ2-7; perhaps D is TRBD1 or TRBD2 (5 bases each). The CDR3 protein is CAWSRDVAYEQYF. The CDR3, as DNA: TGTGCCTGGAGCCGGGACGTAGCCTACGAGCAGTACTTC. Full variable domain (rest looked up from reference TRBV30 and TRBJ2-7): SQTIHQWPATLVQPVGSPLSLECTVEGTSNPNLYWYRQAAGRGLQLLFYSVGIGQISSEVPQNLSASRPQDRQFILSSKKLLLSDSGFYLCAWSRDVAYEQYFGPGTRLTVT.